This paragraph covers one T cell receptor (beta chain) sequence. This specimen belongs to a study of T cells expressing NK-cell markers. The V gene's germline CDR1 is KGHDR and CDR2 SFDVKD. This CDR3 has 11 residues. TCRdb re-called the 5' RACE reads and gives one entry per CDR3 protein, without DNA. The listing records about 460,000 distinct CDR3 sequences. The V call is TRBV24-1, the J call TRBJ1-2. The origin of this receptor is a woman aged 45-60 years in good health. What was sequenced was blood T cells: a sorted CD56 or NKG2C T cell subset, CD4+ or CD8+ T cells, or bulk PBMC T cells (not recorded which). The CDR3 protein is CATSDFAGYTF.